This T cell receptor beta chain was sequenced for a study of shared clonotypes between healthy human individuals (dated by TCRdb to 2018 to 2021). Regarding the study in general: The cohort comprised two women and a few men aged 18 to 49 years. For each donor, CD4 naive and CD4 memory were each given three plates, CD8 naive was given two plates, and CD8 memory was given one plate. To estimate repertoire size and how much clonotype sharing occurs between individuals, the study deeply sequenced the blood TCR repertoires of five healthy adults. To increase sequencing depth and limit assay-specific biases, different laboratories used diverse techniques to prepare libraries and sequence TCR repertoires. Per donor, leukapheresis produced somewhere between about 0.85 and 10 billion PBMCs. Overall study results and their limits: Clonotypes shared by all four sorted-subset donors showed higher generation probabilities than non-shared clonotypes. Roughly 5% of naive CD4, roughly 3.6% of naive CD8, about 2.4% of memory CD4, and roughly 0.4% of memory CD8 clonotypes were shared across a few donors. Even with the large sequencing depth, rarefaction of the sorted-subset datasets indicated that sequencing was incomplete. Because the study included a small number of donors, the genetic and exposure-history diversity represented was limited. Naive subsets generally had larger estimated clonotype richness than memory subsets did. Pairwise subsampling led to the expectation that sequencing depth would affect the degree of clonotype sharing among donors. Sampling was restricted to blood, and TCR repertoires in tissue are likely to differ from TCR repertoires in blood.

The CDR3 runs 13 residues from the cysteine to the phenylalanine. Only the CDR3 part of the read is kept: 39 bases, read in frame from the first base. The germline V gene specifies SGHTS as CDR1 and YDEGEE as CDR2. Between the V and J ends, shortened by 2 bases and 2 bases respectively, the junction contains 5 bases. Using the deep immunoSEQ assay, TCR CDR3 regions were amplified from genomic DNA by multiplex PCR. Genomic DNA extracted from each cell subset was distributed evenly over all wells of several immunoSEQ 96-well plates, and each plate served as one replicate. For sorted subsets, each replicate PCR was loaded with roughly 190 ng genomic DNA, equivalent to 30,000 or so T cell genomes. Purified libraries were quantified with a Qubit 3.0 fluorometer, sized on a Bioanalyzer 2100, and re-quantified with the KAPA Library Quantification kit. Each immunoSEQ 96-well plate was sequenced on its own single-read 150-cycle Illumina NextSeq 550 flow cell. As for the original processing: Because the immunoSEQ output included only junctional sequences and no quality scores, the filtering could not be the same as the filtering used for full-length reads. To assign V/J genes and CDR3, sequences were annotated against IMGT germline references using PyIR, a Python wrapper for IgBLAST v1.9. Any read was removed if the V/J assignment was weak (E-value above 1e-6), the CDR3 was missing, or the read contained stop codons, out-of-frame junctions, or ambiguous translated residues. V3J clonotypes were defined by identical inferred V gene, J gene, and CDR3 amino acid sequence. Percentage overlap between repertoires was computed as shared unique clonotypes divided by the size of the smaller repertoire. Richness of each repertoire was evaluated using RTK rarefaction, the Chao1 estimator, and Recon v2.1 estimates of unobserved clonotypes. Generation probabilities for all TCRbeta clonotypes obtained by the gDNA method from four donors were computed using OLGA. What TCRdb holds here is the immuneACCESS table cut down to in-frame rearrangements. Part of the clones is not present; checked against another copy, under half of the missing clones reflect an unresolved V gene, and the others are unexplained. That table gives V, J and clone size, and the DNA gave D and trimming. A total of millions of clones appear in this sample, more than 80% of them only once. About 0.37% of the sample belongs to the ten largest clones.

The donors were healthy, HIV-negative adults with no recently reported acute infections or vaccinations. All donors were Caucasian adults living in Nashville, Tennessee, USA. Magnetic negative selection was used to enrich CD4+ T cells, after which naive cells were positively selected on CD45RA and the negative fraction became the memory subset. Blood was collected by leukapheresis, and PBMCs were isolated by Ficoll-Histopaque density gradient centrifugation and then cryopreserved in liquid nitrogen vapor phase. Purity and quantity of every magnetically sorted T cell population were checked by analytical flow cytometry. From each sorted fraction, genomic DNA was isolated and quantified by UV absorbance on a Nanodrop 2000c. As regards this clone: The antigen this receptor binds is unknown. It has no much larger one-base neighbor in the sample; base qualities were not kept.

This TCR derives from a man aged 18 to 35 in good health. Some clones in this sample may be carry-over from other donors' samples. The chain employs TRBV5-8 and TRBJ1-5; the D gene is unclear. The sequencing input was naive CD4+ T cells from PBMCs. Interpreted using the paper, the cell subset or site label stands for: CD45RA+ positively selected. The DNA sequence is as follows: TGTGCCAGCAGCTTTGAAGGCAATCAGCCCCAGCATTTT. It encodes CASSFEGNQPQHF.